The rows below give T cell receptor beta chains drawn from one sample of a study of shared T cell receptors in the human thymus. Method: immunoSEQ multiplex PCR; TCRdb's copy keeps in-frame clones and lacks some. This sample has some 720,000 clones, with roughly 90% found just once. These data were also filed under a second study, of human thymus T cells.

Sequencing used thymocytes. The source is a boy in the first two years of life with a congenital heart defect. Each CDR3 is given without its conserved first and last residue.

V	CDR3
TRBV15	ATSERDSEKLF
TRBV19	ASGGTGLAGSNTGELF
TRBV4-3	ASSPDVGSFEQY
TRBV4-3	ASSQEGQGAEQF
TRBV21-1	ASSMRRGYEQY
TRBV18	ASSRPSGSSYEQY
TRBV28	ASRAFPAGQGLGTQY
TRBV4-3	ASSPKMYSYNEQF
TRBV6-1	ASSEGRGNTEAF
TRBV5-6	ASSLVTGLRPTQGTQY
TRBV5-4	ASSLAGTSGTDTQY
TRBV5-4	ASSLNPYEQY
TRBV28	AILAGVGPGELF
TRBV28	ASRGTDRGLEFRTDTQY
TRBV4-1	ASSQEASGRALETQY
TRBV12-5	ASGLLNRDREGFREKLF
TRBV7-6	ASSLGAGRTGSGANVLT
TRBV28	ASSFTRLAGVVYNEQF
TRBV10-2	ASREGTGNTEAF
TRBV7-9	ASSPQSTDTQY
TRBV5-4	ASSLGRGYSDRSTGELF
TRBV6-5	ASTKGTGGAETQY
TRBV29-1	SVVITGGAWTEAF
TRBV19	ASSIDGATNEKLF
TRBV4-1	ASSPSGPSTDTQY
TRBV5-4	ASSLEGGPRVNYGYT
TRBV30	AWSRPSYEQY
TRBV9	ASSSGTAGTDTQY
TRBV27	ASGWTSGRETQY
TRBV9	ASGRTSGQREQF
TRBV9	ASSPPSKPYNEQF
TRBV30	AWCRGASGRAFRSYNEQF
TRBV6-5	ASSYVGQGFYGYT
TRBV7-9	ASSPLAAYEQY
TRBV12-2	ASRSSSGSYGYT
TRBV7-6	ASSLAGGAPLSYGYT
TRBV5-4	ASSLAQGTGELF
TRBV30	AWSPGGRENTGELF
TRBV10-3	AISPARREGPEQY
TRBV5-6	ASRDVRGGSYEQY
TRBV29-1	SVVGLGIHEQY
TRBV27	ASSPGGHLGLYGYT
TRBV6-1	ASSEEGRWDDQPQH
TRBV15	ATSHGPRAGELF
TRBV27	ASSLLLAGVLGYEQY
TRBV2	ATHPRPEAF
TRBV6-5	ASSYSRGPNEQF
TRBV27	ASSLGQGYREQY
TRBV30	AWSVSPGGETQY
TRBV7-6	ASSKQGATYNEQF
TRBV27	ASSPLISGTSGEQF
TRBV4-2	ASSQDMDREIEQY
TRBV5-4	ASSSGSGSSYNEQF
TRBV25-1	ASAVGYEQY
TRBV4-2	ASSQEPSGYNEQF
TRBV19	ASSIGTSGVEQY
TRBV28	ASSVRARDRDSDSNQPQH
TRBV5-4	ASSFEAGVSYEQY
TRBV7-2	ASSSTSGAFYEQY
TRBV10-3	AIKGQNTDTQY